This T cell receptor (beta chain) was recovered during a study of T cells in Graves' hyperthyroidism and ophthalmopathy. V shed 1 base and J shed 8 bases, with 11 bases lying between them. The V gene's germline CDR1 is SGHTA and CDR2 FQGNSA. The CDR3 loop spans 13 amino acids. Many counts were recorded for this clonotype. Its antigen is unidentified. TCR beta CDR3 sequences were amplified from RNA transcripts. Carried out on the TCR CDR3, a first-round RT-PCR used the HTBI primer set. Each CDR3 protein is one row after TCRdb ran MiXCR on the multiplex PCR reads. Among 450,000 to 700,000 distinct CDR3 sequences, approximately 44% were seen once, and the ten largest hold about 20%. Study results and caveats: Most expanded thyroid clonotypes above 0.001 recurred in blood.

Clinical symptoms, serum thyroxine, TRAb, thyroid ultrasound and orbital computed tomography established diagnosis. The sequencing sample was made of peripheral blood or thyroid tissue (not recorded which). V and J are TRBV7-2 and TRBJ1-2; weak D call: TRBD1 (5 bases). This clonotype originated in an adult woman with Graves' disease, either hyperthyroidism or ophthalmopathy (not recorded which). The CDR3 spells CASSLEGTFGYTF. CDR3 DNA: TGTGCCAGCAGCTTAGAGGGGACCTTCGGCTACACCTTC.